One and the same sample provided the 24 T cell receptor beta chains below, sequenced in a study of T-cell reconstitution after alpha-beta-depleted transplantation in children. Unique molecular identifiers tagged the TCRbeta library. Each CDR3 protein gets one entry after TCRdb re-called the PCR reads with MiXCR. The sample lists approximately 650,000 distinct CDR3 sequences, over 10% seen once, with 0.79% in the top ten. The starting material was PBMCs, obtained before TCRalphabeta/CD19-depleted stem cell transplant. These receptors originate from a girl aged 2 to 9 with congenital amegakaryocytic thrombocytopenia, due to receive a stem cell transplant.

A word on this clonotype: This may stem from a read error, because a much larger clone lies one nucleotide away. The J gene is TRBJ2-1, the V gene TRBV10-1; the D is unclear. The CDR3 length is 13 residues. Germline values: CDR1 WNHNN, CDR2 SYGVQD (reference sequence). V shed 4 bases and J shed 7 bases, with 11 bases lying between them. The CDR3 protein is CASSVSWRNEQFF. The CDR3, as DNA: TGCGCCAGCAGTGTTTCATGGCGGAATGAGCAGTTCTTC.

This clonotype was recorded at least ten times. The chain combines TRBV20-1 with TRBJ1-1; 7 bases agree with TRBD1. This CDR3 spans 14 amino acids. Trimming at V came to 1 base and at J to 0 bases, leaving 2 bases not matched to a gene. Germline CDR1 is DFQATT and CDR2 is SNEGSKA (reference sequence). The DNA for the CDR3 is TGCAGTGCTAGAGGGGACAGCCTGAACACTGAAGCTTTCTTT. It encodes CSARGDSLNTEAFF.

This clonotype was counted a few times. The chain couples TRBV11-2 to TRBJ2-7; perhaps D is TRBD1 or TRBD2 (5 bases each). Trimming pared 5 bases from V and 0 bases from J, leaving 23 bases between. There are 18 residues in the CDR3. The germline V gene has CDR1 SGHAT and CDR2 FQNNGV. The CDR3 DNA is TGTGCCAGCAGCCCAAATGGGGCTTGGCAGGAGGACTCCTACGAGCAGTACTTC. It encodes CASSPNGAWQEDSYEQYF. The whole variable domain, filled in from reference TRBV11-2 and TRBJ2-7, reads EAGVAQSPRYKIIEKRQSVAFWCNPISGHATLYWYQQILGQGPKLLIQFQNNGVVDDSQLPKDRFSAERLKGVDSTLKIQPAKLEDSAVYLCASSPNGAWQEDSYEQYFGPGTRLTVT.

The sample holds a few counts of this clonotype. Sequence at one end of the junction differs from germline and may be a read error. The gene calls are TRBV11-1 and TRBJ2-1, with 11 bases identical to TRBD2. The CDR3 covers 19 residues. CDR1 is SGHAT and CDR2 is FQDESV in the germline V gene (reference sequence). CDR3 protein: CASTLVRLAGGRTYNEQFF. In DNA form, the CDR3 reads TGTGCCAGCACCTTAGTTAGGCTAGCGGGAGGTCGGACCTACAATGAGCAGTTCTTC.

The chain carries TRBV11-2 and TRBJ2-4, with 8 bases fitting TRBD2. CDR1 is SGHAT and CDR2 is FQNNGV in the germline V gene. After removal of 5 bases from V and 8 bases from J, the junction contained 8 bases not matched to a gene. CDR3 size: 14 residues. The CDR3 spells CASSAGGGLDIQYF. CDR3 DNA: TGTGCCAGCAGCGCGGGGGGCGGACTCGACATTCAGTACTTC.

Ten or more counts support this clonotype. V usage is TRBV20-1 and J usage is TRBJ2-1; no definite D call. Germline values: CDR1 DFQATT, CDR2 SNEGSKA (reference sequence). Trimming stripped 6 bases from V and 0 bases from J, with 12 bases between. CDR3 length equals 14 residues. The CDR3 nucleotides are TGCAGTGCCATTGCACCGGCCTCCTACAATGAGCAGTTCTTC. It encodes CSAIAPASYNEQFF.

The chain is built from TRBV4-1 and TRBJ2-7, with D unclear. Germline V gene lookup returns CDR1 MGHRA and CDR2 YSYEKL. The CDR3 is 14 amino acids. Trimming removed 4 bases at V and 0 bases at J, with 10 bases between. CDR3 sequence: CASSPTDPSYEQYF. The CDR3, as DNA: TGCGCCAGCAGCCCTACGGACCCCTCCTACGAGCAGTACTTC.

The rearrangement uses TRBV11-1 and TRBJ2-1, with 7 bases lining up with TRBD2. J was trimmed by 0 bases and V by 8 bases; bases with no gene match: 16. This CDR3 is 18 amino acids long. CDR1 SGHAT and CDR2 FQDESV come from the germline V gene (reference sequence). In DNA, the CDR3 is TGTGCCAGCCGCTCAAAACCGGGACTACCCGGCTCCTACAATGAGCAGTTCTTC. Its protein is CASRSKPGLPGSYNEQFF.

This clonotype was found many times. V is TRBV7-9 and J is TRBJ2-2, with D tentatively TRBD1 (6 bases). The CDR3 extends over 15 amino acids. The germline V and J ends were trimmed by 5 bases and 8 bases, with 18 bases remaining between them. Looked up from germline, CDR1 is SEHNR and CDR2 is FQNEAQ (reference sequence). CDR3 sequence (DNA): TGTGCCAGCAGCCCCCCCGGGGACATAACGGGGGAGCTGTTTTTT. Translation gives CASSPPGDITGELFF.

This clonotype was picked up many times. The chain has TRBV24-1 and TRBJ2-7; unclear D gene. V was shortened by 9 bases and J by 0 bases, with 11 bases between the two germline ends. The CDR3 is made up of 13 amino acids. Per germline, CDR1 KGHDR and CDR2 SFDVKD. The CDR3 DNA reads TGTGCCACCGAGAACGGATACTCCTACGAGCAGTACTTC. It specifies CATENGYSYEQYF.

The chain couples TRBV5-1 to TRBJ2-1; a weak D match, TRBD2 (5 bases). From germline, CDR1 is SGHRS and CDR2 YFSETQ. Trimming shortened V by 5 bases and J by 4 bases, and 13 bases separated the two germline ends. CDR3 length: 14 amino acids. The CDR3 region is CASSVGVLYNEQFF. The CDR3 DNA follows: TGCGCCAGCAGTGTCGGGGTTCTATACAATGAGCAGTTCTTC.

The chain recombines TRBV4-1 with TRBJ2-3; TRBD2 is a possible D gene (6 bases). The germline CDR1 and CDR2 sequences are MGHRA and YSYEKL. V was trimmed by 0 bases and J by 1 base, leaving 11 bases between them. The CDR3 covers 16 residues. The CDR3 protein is CASSQDGGLGTDTQYF. The CDR3 DNA is TGCGCCAGCAGCCAAGATGGGGGACTCGGCACAGATACGCAGTATTTT.

This clonotype has ten or more counts. The rearrangement joins TRBV5-1 to TRBJ1-4, with D tentatively TRBD1 (5 bases). The CDR3 is made up of 16 amino acids. Trimming shortened V by 0 bases and J by 3 bases, and 12 bases separated the two germline ends. The V gene's germline CDR1 is SGHRS and CDR2 YFSETQ. CDR3 sequence reads: CASSLGGARANEKLFF. The CDR3, as DNA: TGCGCCAGCAGCTTGGGAGGGGCGCGGGCTAATGAAAAACTGTTTTTT.

This clonotype was seen a few times. This chain connects TRBV5-1 to TRBJ2-3; 9 bases fit TRBD2. The CDR3 totals 15 residues. Germline CDR1 SGHRS, CDR2 YFSETQ. V lost 4 bases to trimming and J lost 2 bases; unmatched junction nucleotides: 5. The CDR3 spells CASSPEREDTDTQYF. The CDR3 DNA sequence: TGCGCCAGCAGCCCTGAGCGGGAGGACACAGATACGCAGTATTTT.

The chain is built from TRBV7-8 and TRBJ2-7, with unresolved D. In germline, CDR1 is SGHVS, CDR2 FQNEAQ. The CDR3 has 14 residues. The V and J ends lost 5 bases and 2 bases respectively, with 13 bases between them. CDR3 nucleotides: TGTGCCAGCAGCCCCAGGACGGAACCCTACGAGCAGTACTTC. Residues: CASSPRTEPYEQYF.

Ten or more counts support this clonotype. The chain uses TRBV6-2 or TRBV6-3 and TRBJ2-1; no definite D call. V was trimmed by 8 bases and J by 8 bases, leaving 7 bases between them. Germline CDR1 MNHEY, CDR2 SVGEGT. The CDR3 is 10 amino acids. CDR3 region: CASGWYEQFF. For the CDR3, the DNA is TGTGCCAGCGGGTGGTATGAGCAGTTCTTC.

Many counts were recorded for this clonotype. The rearrangement uses TRBV7-2 and TRBJ2-1; no definite D call. This CDR3 spans 13 amino acids. The V gene lost 8 bases and the J gene lost 2 bases, with 10 bases spanning the gap. From germline, CDR1 is SGHTA and CDR2 FQGNSA. CDR3 protein: CASFHYTYNEQFF. CDR3 coding DNA: TGTGCCAGCTTTCATTATACCTACAATGAGCAGTTCTTC.

The rearrangement joins TRBV28 to TRBJ2-1, with D hard to call. This CDR3 has 12 residues. Per germline, CDR1 MDHEN and CDR2 SYDVKM. The V gene lost 1 base and the J gene lost 8 bases, with 6 bases spanning the gap. The CDR3 sequence is CASSLFTDEQFF. The CDR3 DNA reads as TGTGCCAGCAGTTTATTTACGGATGAGCAGTTCTTC.

The CDR3 sequence is CATSEGDRGYNEQFF. DNA of the CDR3: TGTGCCACCAGTGAGGGGGACAGGGGTTACAATGAGCAGTTCTTC. The V and J genes are TRBV24-1 and TRBJ2-1; 10 nucleotides match TRBD1. The germline V gene encodes CDR1 KGHDR and CDR2 SFDVKD. V was pared by 4 bases and J by 4 bases, with 3 bases of the junction left unmatched. This CDR3 is built from 15 residues.

This clonotype was observed many times. The gene calls are TRBV28 and TRBJ2-7; 8 nucleotides align to TRBD1. With 7 bases clipped from V and 4 bases from J, the junction kept 15 bases outside the gene matches. From germline, CDR1 is MDHEN and CDR2 SYDVKM. The CDR3 has 16 amino acids. CDR3 sequence: CASTSRAGGELYEQYF. DNA for the CDR3: TGTGCCAGCACATCTCGAGCAGGGGGCGAATTATACGAGCAGTACTTC.

This clonotype came up many times. V usage is TRBV20-1 and J usage is TRBJ2-3; 8 bases map to TRBD1. The CDR3 consists of 14 residues. The J segment lost 6 bases and the V segment lost 5 bases, leaving 10 bases of the junction unmatched. Germline V lookup: CDR1 DFQATT, CDR2 SNEGSKA (reference sequence). CDR3 in DNA: TGCAGTGCTCAGGGGACAGGCGGGCTGGATACGCAGTATTTT. Protein sequence: CSAQGTGGLDTQYF.

In its sample, this clonotype was seen a few times. The rearrangement joins TRBV3-1 to TRBJ2-3, with 14 positions matching TRBD2. The germline CDR1 and CDR2 sequences are LGHDT and YNNKEL (reference sequence). The V segment lost 1 base and the J segment 0 bases; nucleotides outside the gene matches: 9. CDR3 size: 20 residues. The CDR3 region has the DNA TGTGCCAGCAGCCAAGGTGAGGGACTAGCGGGGGACTCCAGCACAGATACGCAGTATTTT. Translating gives CASSQGEGLAGDSSTDTQYF.

This clonotype has only a few counts. The CDR3 is CSANTGTEKLFF. The CDR3, as DNA: TGCAGTGCTAACACAGGGACTGAAAAACTGTTTTTT. The J gene is TRBJ1-4, the V gene TRBV20-1, with D possibly matching TRBD1 (6 bases). V was clipped by 4 bases and J by 7 bases, with 10 bases between them. Germline CDR1 DFQATT, CDR2 SNEGSKA (reference sequence). The CDR3 runs to 12 residues.

Only a few counts were recorded for this clonotype. V and J are TRBV7-9 and TRBJ1-1; no clear D gene. Germline-derived CDR1 and CDR2 are SEHNR and FQNEAQ (reference sequence). The CDR3 contains 15 residues. Trimming removed 5 bases at V and 4 bases at J, with 17 bases between. The chain's CDR3 is CASSELSGPLTEAFF. Here the CDR3 DNA reads TGTGCCAGCAGCGAACTTTCCGGGCCCCTCACTGAAGCTTTCTTT.